A single sample gave rise to the 32 T cell receptor beta chains below, sequenced in a study of cytomegalovirus exposure and HLA in healthy donors. Clones were read by immunoSEQ multiplex PCR, and TCRdb kept only the in-frame ones, dropping some. This table holds more than 200,000 clones, 80% to 95% found once. The source material was PBMCs. These receptor sequences come from a young woman in good health and CMV-seronegative.

The chain couples TRBV7-7 to TRBJ2-5, with 7 bases matching TRBD1. The CDR3 is 14 amino acids. Trimming took 5 bases from V and 1 from J; bases not matched to a gene: 4. Germline CDR1 is SSHAT and CDR2 is FNYEAQ (reference sequence). CDR3 amino acids: CASSTDRSQETQYF. Written as DNA, the CDR3 is TGTGCCAGCAGCACGGACAGGTCCCAAGAGACCCAGTACTTC.

The genes are TRBV7-8 and TRBJ1-5; the D is unclear. Germline loops: CDR1 SGHVS, CDR2 FQNEAQ. The CDR3 loop spans 12 amino acids. Between the trimmed V and J ends, which lost 3 bases and 3 bases, there was a span of 3 bases. The CDR3 DNA is TGTGCCAGCAGCTTTCACAATCAGCCCCAGCATTTT. It yields the protein CASSFHNQPQHF. Full variable domain (rest looked up from reference TRBV7-8 and TRBJ1-5): GAGVSQSPRYKVAKRGQDVALRCDPISGHVSLFWYQQALGQGPEFLTYFQNEAQLDKSGLPSDRFFAERPEGSVSTLKIQRTQQEDSAVYLCASSFHNQPQHFGDGTRLSIL.

This clone was seen a handful of times. This chain joins TRBV27 and TRBJ1-1; no clear D gene. CDR1 and CDR2 from the germline V gene are MNHEY and SMNVEV (reference sequence). The CDR3 covers 15 residues. V lost 4 bases and J 5 bases, leaving 17 bases between the germline ends. CDR3 nucleotides: TGTGCCAGCAGTTCAGGTCCCATAGAAGGTACTGAAGCTTTCTTT. Protein product: CASSSGPIEGTEAFF.

The chain employs TRBV2 and TRBJ2-2; possible D gene TRBD2, 5 bases. From germline, CDR1 is SNHLY and CDR2 FYNNEI. The V and J ends lost 2 bases and 5 bases respectively, with 12 bases between them. The CDR3 is 15 amino acids. The CDR3 DNA is TGTGCCAGCAGTGAACTACTAGGAGCTACCGGGGAGCTGTTTTTT. Translation: CASSELLGATGELFF.

The V gene is TRBV14, the J gene TRBJ2-5; no reliable D call. Germline CDR1 and CDR2: SGHDN and FVKESK. V was shortened by 3 bases and J by 3 bases, with 11 bases between the two germline ends. The CDR3 has 14 amino acids. The CDR3 DNA reads as TGTGCCAGCAGCCAGCAGTGGCAGAAAGAGACCCAGTACTTC. Protein: CASSQQWQKETQYF.

The chain employs TRBV27 and TRBJ2-7; D unresolved. V was cut by 0 bases and J by 2 bases, with 14 bases left in between. The germline CDR1 and CDR2 sequences are MNHEY and SMNVEV (reference sequence). The CDR3 runs to 16 residues. The CDR3 DNA follows: TGTGCCAGCAGTTTATCGGGCAGTTCAGGAGCCTACGAGCAGTACTTC. It yields the protein CASSLSGSSGAYEQYF.

About this clone itself: The limits of the CDR3 on the DNA are not certain, so only TCRdb's listed CDR3 is given. V is TRBV28 and J is TRBJ2-5; whether TRBD1, the table's D call, matches the DNA was not checked. The CDR3 has 17 residues if both end residues are counted. CDR1 and CDR2 (germline): MDHEN, SYDVKM. CDR3 loop: CASSRGQLPSGRETQYF.

The V call is TRBV27, the J call TRBJ2-6, with a tentative D call TRBD2 (5 bases). The CDR3 totals 15 residues. Germline V CDR1 and CDR2: MNHEY, SMNVEV (reference sequence). V lost 6 bases to trimming and J lost 1 base, with 10 bases between them. The CDR3 is CASREGSSGANVLTF. The CDR3 DNA follows: TGTGCCAGCAGAGAGGGTTCGTCTGGGGCCAACGTCCTGACTTTC.

The chain recombines TRBV11-2 with TRBJ2-7; perhaps TRBD2 as D (5 bases). Germline CDR1 SGHAT, CDR2 FQNNGV. The CDR3 runs to 18 residues. Trimming removed 4 bases at V and 9 bases at J, with 31 bases between. In nucleotides, the CDR3 is TGTGCCAGCAGCTCTGGGTGGTATAAACCCCTTGAGGGCCAGGTGCAGTACTTC. Protein sequence: CASSSGWYKPLEGQVQYF. The variable domain in full, with the rest retrieved from reference TRBV11-2 and TRBJ2-7, is EAGVAQSPRYKIIEKRQSVAFWCNPISGHATLYWYQQILGQGPKLLIQFQNNGVVDDSQLPKDRFSAERLKGVDSTLKIQPAKLEDSAVYLCASSSGWYKPLEGQVQYFGPGTRLTVT.

The J gene is TRBJ2-7, the V gene TRBV27; D perhaps matches TRBD2 (6 bases). V dropped 0 bases and J dropped 1 base, with 10 bases sitting between them. This CDR3 comprises 15 residues. Germline-derived CDR1 and CDR2 are MNHEY and SMNVEV (reference sequence). The CDR3 bases are TGTGCCAGCAGTTTATCCGGGAGCCAATCCTACGAGCAGTACTTC. This gives the protein CASSLSGSQSYEQYF.

The rearrangement links TRBV5-1 to TRBJ2-7; the D gene could be TRBD1 or TRBD2 (5 bases each). Germline CDR1 SGHRS, CDR2 YFSETQ. The CDR3 extends over 12 amino acids. Trimming cost V 4 bases and J 9 bases, with 14 bases left between them. The CDR3 DNA reads as TGCGCCAGCAGCCCCTTCGGGGCGGTGCAGTACTTC. Protein sequence: CASSPFGAVQYF.

The J gene is TRBJ2-2, the V gene TRBV29-1, with TRBD1 matching over 8 bases. This CDR3 comprises 16 residues. With V trimmed by 3 bases and J by 0 bases, 6 bases remained unmatched. The germline V gene has CDR1 SQVTM and CDR2 ANQGSEA. CDR3 DNA: TGCAGCGTTGAGGGGGACAGGCCCACGAACACCGGGGAGCTGTTTTTT. This sequence encodes CSVEGDRPTNTGELFF.

The chain has TRBV7-8 and TRBJ2-2, with TRBD2 matching over 8 bases. After removal of 3 bases from V and 0 bases from J, the junction contained 12 bases not matched to a gene. This CDR3 is built from 19 residues. Germline V gene data show CDR1 as SGHVS and CDR2 as FQNEAQ. The CDR3 sequence: CASSFRTSGKRANTGELFF. CDR3 nucleotide sequence: TGTGCCAGCAGCTTCCGAACTAGCGGAAAAAGGGCGAACACCGGGGAGCTGTTTTTT.

V gene TRBV10-1 combines with J gene TRBJ2-1; D uncertain. V lost 11 bases, J lost 0 bases, and 11 bases lay in between. Germline CDR1 reads WNHNN; CDR2 reads SYGVQD (reference sequence). The CDR3 sequence is 13 residues long. Written as DNA, the CDR3 is TGCGCCCTTGACGGATTCTCCTACAATGAGCAGTTCTTC. This sequence encodes CALDGFSYNEQFF.

The V and J genes are TRBV29-1 and TRBJ2-7; 10 nucleotides align to TRBD1. The trim removed 6 bases at V and 5 bases at J, leaving 7 bases unmatched. Per germline, CDR1 SQVTM and CDR2 ANQGSEA. The CDR3 covers 13 residues. CDR3 in DNA: TGCAGCGTGGAGGGACAGGGGACTAACGAGCAGTACTTC. It encodes CSVEGQGTNEQYF.

V and J are TRBV28 and TRBJ2-1; 7 bases are shared with TRBD1. This CDR3 contains 15 residues. Germline CDR1 reads MDHEN; CDR2 reads SYDVKM. The J segment lost 3 bases and the V segment lost 6 bases, leaving 8 bases of the junction unmatched. CDR3 sequence (DNA): TGTGCCAGCAGATTACAGGACAGGTTCTACAATGAGCAGTTCTTC. It yields the protein CASRLQDRFYNEQFF.

The chain has TRBV29-1 and TRBJ2-1; tentatively, D is TRBD1 (5 bases). This CDR3 has 14 residues. The germline gives CDR1 SQVTM, CDR2 ANQGSEA. The V end lost 5 bases, the J end lost 3 bases, and 14 bases lay between the germline ends. CDR3 coding DNA: TGCAGCGTTTTTGTAGGGGATCACTACAATGAGCAGTTCTTC. Its translation is CSVFVGDHYNEQFF.

As regards this clone: Other DNA sequences in this specimen translate into the identical CDR3. The V gene is TRBV11-3, the J gene TRBJ2-7, with D possibly TRBD2 on 5 matching bases. V was pared by 5 bases and J by 7 bases, with 12 bases between. Germline-derived CDR1 and CDR2 are SGHNT and YENEEA. The length of the CDR3 is 12 residues. The CDR3 reads CASSLRTGEQYF. The DNA of the CDR3 is TGTGCCAGCAGCCTGAGGACGGGAGAGCAGTACTTC.

The chain couples TRBV9 to TRBJ2-1; D is ambiguous. CDR3 length equals 13 residues. From germline, CDR1 is SGDLS and CDR2 YYNGEE. V lost 3 bases to trimming and J lost 3 bases, with 7 bases between them. The CDR3 sequence: CASSASGYNEQFF. The CDR3 DNA is TGTGCCAGCAGCGCCTCCGGCTACAATGAGCAGTTCTTC.

This chain connects TRBV6-6 to TRBJ2-5; 8 positions agree with TRBD1. The CDR3 consists of 13 residues. Germline CDR1 MNHNY, CDR2 SVGAGI (reference sequence). The V gene end was trimmed by 7 bases and the J gene end by 2 bases; junction bases not matched to a gene: 3. The CDR3 region has the DNA TGTGCCAGCACGTGGACAGGGCAAGAGACCCAGTACTTC. Translated: CASTWTGQETQYF.

The chain recombines TRBV28 with TRBJ2-3; D perhaps matches TRBD2 (6 bases). The CDR3 contains 13 residues. V dropped 8 bases and J dropped 2 bases, with 11 bases sitting between them. Germline CDR1 MDHEN, CDR2 SYDVKM. The CDR3 DNA reads as TGTGCCAGCGGGGAGGCATACACAGATACGCAGTATTTT. It yields the protein CASGEAYTDTQYF.

The chain links TRBV25-1 to TRBJ2-2, with D perhaps matching TRBD2 (5 bases). Trimming removed 1 base at V and 3 bases at J, with 12 bases between. Germline V CDR1 and CDR2: MGHDK, SYGVNS. The CDR3 spans 16 residues. The CDR3 loop reads CASSESPGTHTGELFF. CDR3 in DNA: TGTGCCAGCAGTGAATCTCCGGGAACTCACACCGGGGAGCTGTTTTTT.

This clone showed up just a few times. This rearrangement joins TRBV11-3 to TRBJ2-1, with 8 nucleotides matching TRBD1. With V trimmed by 5 bases and J by 8 bases, 5 bases remained unmatched. Germline CDR1 SGHNT, CDR2 YENEEA. The CDR3 runs 13 residues. CDR3 protein: CASSPPQGDEQFF. CDR3 nucleotides: TGTGCCAGCAGCCCTCCACAGGGGGATGAGCAGTTCTTC.

V gene TRBV27 combines with J gene TRBJ1-5; D uncertain. The CDR3 loop spans 13 amino acids. Germline assignment: CDR1 MNHEY and CDR2 SMNVEV (reference sequence). The ends were cut back, 3 bases at V and 4 bases at J, with 7 bases in the middle. The CDR3 nucleotides are TGTGCCAGCAGTTTTACGGGGAATCAGCCCCAGCATTTT. Encoded protein: CASSFTGNQPQHF.

This clone was seen just once. This sequence joins TRBV5-5 and TRBJ2-4; the match to TRBD2 covers 8 bases. CDR1 is SGHKS and CDR2 is YYEKEE in the germline V gene (reference sequence). The CDR3 covers 18 residues. Germline trimming cut 0 bases from V and 0 bases from J; bases unmatched to any gene: 8. CDR3 sequence: CASSLGRLAGLAKNIQYF. The CDR3 DNA sequence: TGTGCCAGCAGCTTGGGTAGGCTAGCGGGTCTAGCCAAAAACATTCAGTACTTC.

The V call is TRBV28, the J call TRBJ2-4; TRBD1 or TRBD2 may be the D gene (5 bases each). The germline CDR1 and CDR2 sequences are MDHEN and SYDVKM. This CDR3 region has 16 residues. V shed 4 bases and J shed 1 base, with 14 bases lying between them. The CDR3 sequence is CASSSIGESAKNIQYF. In nucleotides, the CDR3 is TGTGCCAGCAGTTCGATAGGGGAGTCGGCCAAAAACATTCAGTACTTC. Drawing the rest from reference TRBV28 and TRBJ2-4, the complete variable domain is DVKVTQSSRYLVKRTGEKVFLECVQDMDHENMFWYRQDPGLGLRLIYFSYDVKMKEKGDIPEGYSVSREKKERFSLILESASTNQTSMYLCASSSIGESAKNIQYFGAGTRLSVL.

The J gene is TRBJ2-7, the V gene TRBV11-2; 9 nucleotides align to TRBD2. In germline, CDR1 is SGHAT, CDR2 FQNNGV. V was pared by 2 bases and J by 2 bases, with 4 bases of the junction left unmatched. This CDR3 contains 15 residues. The CDR3 spells CASSLLIAGAYEQYF. In DNA, the CDR3 is TGTGCCAGCAGCTTATTAATAGCGGGGGCCTACGAGCAGTACTTC.

The chain carries TRBV5-4 and TRBJ1-3; D uncertain. There are 15 residues in the CDR3. CDR1 is SGHNT, CDR2 YYREEE, per germline (reference sequence). Trimming shortened V by 4 bases and J by 1 base, and 12 bases separated the two germline ends. CDR3 region: CASSVAGLSGNTIYF. The CDR3 DNA is TGTGCCAGCAGCGTGGCGGGGTTATCTGGAAACACCATATATTTT.

This clone was recorded once. V and J are TRBV5-6 and TRBJ1-1, with D tentatively TRBD1 (5 bases). The CDR3 has 15 amino acids. In germline, CDR1 is SGHDT, CDR2 YYEEEE. V lost 4 bases, J lost 6 bases, and 19 bases lay in between. DNA for the CDR3: TGTGCCAGCAGCCCCTTGCGACAGAATCTAGCTGAAGCTTTCTTT. Protein product: CASSPLRQNLAEAFF.

The genes are TRBV2 and TRBJ1-1; the D gene is possibly TRBD1 (5 bases). From germline, CDR1 is SNHLY and CDR2 FYNNEI. Trimming took off 7 bases at V and 7 bases at J, with 19 bases between the two ends. The CDR3 runs to 14 residues. CDR3 in DNA: TGTGCCAGCATCCCTGGGGGTATGGGACTTGAAGCTTTCTTT. This codes for CASIPGGMGLEAFF.

The V call is TRBV28, the J call TRBJ1-3; D ambiguous. Germline V gene lookup returns CDR1 MDHEN and CDR2 SYDVKM. The CDR3 is 13 amino acids. V lost 6 bases and J lost 4, with 10 bases in between. CDR3 in amino acids: CASRGGGGNTIYF. DNA of the CDR3: TGTGCCAGCAGGGGCGGAGGGGGAAACACCATATATTTT.

The gene calls are TRBV28 and TRBJ1-1, with D hard to call. Germline CDR1 MDHEN, CDR2 SYDVKM. The V and J ends lost 7 bases and 13 bases respectively, with 16 bases between them. This CDR3 is 11 amino acids long. The CDR3, as DNA: TGTGCCAGCACTGACACGGCACGGGGTTTCTTT. Its protein product is CASTDTARGFF.